A single sample is the source of the 13 T cell receptor beta chains below, sequenced in a study of PD-L1 blockade in urothelial cancer. The table came from immunoSEQ multiplex PCR; TCRdb's copy has only in-frame clones and leaves some out. The sample has 70,000 or so clones, roughly 91% seen once; the top ten hold about 3.2%. The sample consisted of PBMCs, taken around atezolizumab (anti-PD-L1) treatment. The receptors shown here come from a man aged 55 to 70 with urothelial cancer.

The V call is TRBV6-6, the J call TRBJ2-2; 9 bases are a match to TRBD2. The CDR3 runs to 13 residues. CDR1 MNHNY and CDR2 SVGAGI come from the germline V gene (reference sequence). Trimming at V came to 5 bases and at J to 6 bases, leaving 1 base not matched to a gene. The CDR3 sequence: CASSAGGAGELFF. CDR3 nucleotides: TGTGCCAGCAGTGCGGGAGGGGCCGGGGAGCTGTTTTTT.

On this clone itself: Other nucleotide sequences in the sample specify the same CDR3. The chain joins TRBV5-1 to TRBJ2-3, with 10 nucleotides matching TRBD1. This CDR3 contains 15 residues. Germline CDR1 SGHRS, CDR2 YFSETQ. Trimming at V came to 4 bases and at J to 1 base, leaving 3 bases not matched to a gene. CDR3 nucleotide sequence: TGCGCCAGCAGCGGGGGGACAGGGGGCACAGATACGCAGTATTTT. Translating it yields CASSGGTGGTDTQYF.

The chain carries TRBV28 and TRBJ2-5; 9 bases agree with TRBD2. Losses at the gene ends were 5 bases for V and 4 bases for J; bases not matched to a gene: 8. Germline V gene data show CDR1 as MDHEN and CDR2 as SYDVKM. The CDR3 is 15 amino acids. The CDR3 here is CASSALAGRGETQYF. CDR3 DNA: TGTGCCAGCAGTGCTCTAGCGGGGAGGGGAGAGACCCAGTACTTC.

This clone was counted a single time. J is TRBJ2-7 and V is TRBV28; 7 bases map to TRBD1. CDR3 length: 15 residues. Trimming removed 3 bases from V and 7 bases from J; junction bases left unmatched: 12. CDR1 and CDR2 from the germline V gene are MDHEN and SYDVKM. The CDR3: CASSFKRGRSGEQYF. The CDR3 DNA sequence: TGTGCCAGCAGTTTTAAGAGGGGGCGGTCAGGGGAGCAGTACTTC.

The chain combines TRBV28 with TRBJ2-7; 7 bases match TRBD1. V was clipped by 1 base and J by 6 bases; unmatched bases: 9. This CDR3 spans 15 amino acids. Germline V gene data show CDR1 as MDHEN and CDR2 as SYDVKM. The CDR3: CASSLSWLQGIEQYF. The CDR3 coding sequence is TGTGCCAGCAGTTTATCCTGGTTACAGGGGATCGAGCAGTACTTC.

The chain couples TRBV5-4 to TRBJ1-1, with 8 bases matching TRBD1. The CDR3 covers 16 residues. The V gene end was trimmed by 4 bases and the J gene end by 3 bases; junction bases not matched to a gene: 11. Germline CDR1 and CDR2: SGHNT and YYREEE (reference sequence). Written as DNA, the CDR3 is TGTGCCAGCAGCCGGGACAGACAGGGGAAGGACACTGAAGCTTTCTTT. It codes for CASSRDRQGKDTEAFF.

The chain links TRBV19 to TRBJ2-5, with TRBD2 as a possible D gene (6 bases). Trimming removed 6 bases from V and 5 bases from J, with 19 bases in between. The germline V gene has CDR1 LNHDA and CDR2 SQIVND (reference sequence). The length of the CDR3 is 15 residues. The CDR3 here is CASRSDRGRRETQYF. In DNA form, the CDR3 reads TGTGCCAGTAGATCCGACCGGGGGAGGAGGGAGACCCAGTACTTC.

The chain is built from TRBV27 and TRBJ1-3, with D possibly matching TRBD1 (5 bases). V lost 6 bases to trimming and J lost 2 bases, with 14 bases between them. Germline V gene data show CDR1 as MNHEY and CDR2 as SMNVEV (reference sequence). The CDR3 length is 15 residues. CDR3 bases: TGTGCCAGCAGCGCCGGGACTACGGCTGGAAACACCATATATTTT. It encodes CASSAGTTAGNTIYF.

The V and J genes are TRBV7-7 and TRBJ2-1; 7 positions match TRBD2. V gave up 5 bases and J gave up 4 bases; unmatched junction bases: 8. The CDR3 has 15 residues. Germline CDR1 reads SSHAT; CDR2 reads FNYEAQ (reference sequence). The CDR3 DNA is TGTGCCAGCAGCGAGGGGCTAGCGGCTTACAATGAGCAGTTCTTC. It codes for CASSEGLAAYNEQFF.

The CDR3 nucleotides are TGTGCCAGCACCCCAAGGGGTTCAAACACCGGGGAGCTGTTTTTT. It codes for CASTPRGSNTGELFF. The rearrangement uses TRBV25-1 and TRBJ2-2, with a weak D call TRBD1 (5 bases). Germline V gives CDR1 MGHDK, CDR2 SYGVNS. The germline V and J ends were trimmed by 7 bases and 2 bases, with 14 bases remaining between them. The CDR3 covers 15 residues. Full variable domain (remainder filled in from reference TRBV25-1 and TRBJ2-2): EADIYQTPRYLVIGTGKKITLECSQTMGHDKMYWYQQDPGMELHLIHYSYGVNSTEKGDLSSESTVSRIRTEHFPLTLESARPSHTSQYLCASTPRGSNTGELFFGEGSRLTVL.

V and J are TRBV4-2 and TRBJ2-3, with TRBD1 matching 9 bases. This CDR3 is 15 amino acids long. The V and J ends lost 3 bases and 2 bases, in that order; junction bases with no gene match: 3. Per the germline V gene, CDR1 is LGHNA and CDR2 is YNFKEQ. DNA for the CDR3: TGTGCCAGCAGCCACGGACAGGGGACCACAGATACGCAGTATTTT. This sequence encodes CASSHGQGTTDTQYF.

The chain recombines TRBV7-9 with TRBJ2-3; weak D call: TRBD1 (5 bases). Trimming cost V 5 bases and J 2 bases, with 11 bases left between them. This CDR3 spans 14 amino acids. Germline V lookup: CDR1 SEHNR, CDR2 FQNEAQ (reference sequence). The CDR3 region has the DNA TGTGCCAGCAGCCTCCGACAGTCCACAGATACGCAGTATTTT. It encodes CASSLRQSTDTQYF.

This chain uses TRBV9 with TRBJ1-2; 8 nucleotides agree with TRBD1. Germline loops: CDR1 SGDLS, CDR2 YYNGEE. The CDR3 runs 14 residues. Trimming removed 3 bases from V and 4 bases from J; junction bases left unmatched: 5. DNA of the CDR3: TGTGCCAGCAGCGGACGACAGGGGAGCTATGGCTACACCTTC. Its protein product is CASSGRQGSYGYTF.